This TCR beta chain was identified during a study of early T cells in non-severe SARS-CoV-2 infection. Attachment of unique molecular identifiers was made to individual cDNA molecules. Via MiXCR, TCRdb re-called the 5' RACE reads, giving one row per CDR3 protein. The sample lists 65,000 to 80,000 distinct CDR3 sequences, approximately 13% seen once, with about 6% in the top ten. This CDR3 contains 14 residues. Germline values: CDR1 SGHVS, CDR2 FQNEAQ. The ends were cut back, 5 bases at V and 2 bases at J, with 13 bases in the middle. This receptor was taken from an adult who was a healthcare worker with PCR-confirmed SARS-CoV-2 infection or an uninfected control (not recorded which). Sequenced material: whole blood. The rearrangement links TRBV7-8 to TRBJ2-7; D unresolved. DNA of the CDR3: TGTGCCAGCAGCCCCCTGGCAGAAGCCTACGAGCAGTACTTC. This sequence encodes CASSPLAEAYEQYF. The full variable domain, rest sourced from reference TRBV7-8 and TRBJ2-7, is GAGVSQSPRYKVAKRGQDVALRCDPISGHVSLFWYQQALGQGPEFLTYFQNEAQLDKSGLPSDRFFAERPEGSVSTLKIQRTQQEDSAVYLCASSPLAEAYEQYFGPGTRLTVT.